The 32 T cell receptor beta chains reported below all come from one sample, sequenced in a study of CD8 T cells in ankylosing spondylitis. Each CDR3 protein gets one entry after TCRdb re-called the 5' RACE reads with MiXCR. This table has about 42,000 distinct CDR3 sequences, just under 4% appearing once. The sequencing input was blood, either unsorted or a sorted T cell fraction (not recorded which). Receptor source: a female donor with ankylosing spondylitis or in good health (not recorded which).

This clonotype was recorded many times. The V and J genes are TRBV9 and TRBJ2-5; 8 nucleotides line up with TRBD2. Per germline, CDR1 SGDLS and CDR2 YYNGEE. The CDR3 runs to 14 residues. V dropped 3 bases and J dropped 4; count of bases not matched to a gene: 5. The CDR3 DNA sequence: TGTGCCAGCAGCGGTAGCGGGGTCAGAGAGACCCAGTACTTC. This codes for CASSGSGVRETQYF.

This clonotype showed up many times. The CDR3 loop is CASSVEPTGAGMFF. The CDR3 region has the DNA TGTGCCAGCAGCGTAGAGCCCACCGGGGCCGGAATGTTTTTT. The rearrangement joins TRBV9 to TRBJ1-4; a possible D gene is TRBD1 (5 bases). The V end lost 0 bases, the J end lost 15 bases, and 18 bases lay between the germline ends. Germline CDR1 SGDLS, CDR2 YYNGEE. The CDR3 consists of 14 residues.

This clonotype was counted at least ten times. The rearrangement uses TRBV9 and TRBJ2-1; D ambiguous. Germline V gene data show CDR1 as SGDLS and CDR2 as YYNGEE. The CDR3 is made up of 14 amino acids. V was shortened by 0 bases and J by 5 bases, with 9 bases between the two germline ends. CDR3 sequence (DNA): TGTGCCAGCAGCGTAGGGGGTGGCCACAATGAGCAGTTCTTC. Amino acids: CASSVGGGHNEQFF.

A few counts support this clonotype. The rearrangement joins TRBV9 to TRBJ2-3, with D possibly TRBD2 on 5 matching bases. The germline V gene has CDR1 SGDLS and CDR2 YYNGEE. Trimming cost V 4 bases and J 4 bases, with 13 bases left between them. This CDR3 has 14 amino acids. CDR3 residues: CASSSRTGPDTQYF. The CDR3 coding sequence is TGTGCCAGCAGCTCCCGGACTGGACCAGATACGCAGTATTTT.

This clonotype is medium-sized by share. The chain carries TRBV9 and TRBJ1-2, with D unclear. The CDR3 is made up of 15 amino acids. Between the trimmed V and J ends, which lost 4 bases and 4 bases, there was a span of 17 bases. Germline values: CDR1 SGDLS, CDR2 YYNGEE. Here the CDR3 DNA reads TGTGCCAGCAGCTACGGGCAACCTCTCTTCTATGGCTACACCTTC. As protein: CASSYGQPLFYGYTF.

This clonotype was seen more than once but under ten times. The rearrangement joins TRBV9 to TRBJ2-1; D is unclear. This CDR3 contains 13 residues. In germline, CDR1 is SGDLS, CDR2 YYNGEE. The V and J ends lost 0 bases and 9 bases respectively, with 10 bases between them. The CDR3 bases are TGTGCCAGCAGCGTAGCTTTGACTCCTGAGCAGTTCTTC. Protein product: CASSVALTPEQFF.

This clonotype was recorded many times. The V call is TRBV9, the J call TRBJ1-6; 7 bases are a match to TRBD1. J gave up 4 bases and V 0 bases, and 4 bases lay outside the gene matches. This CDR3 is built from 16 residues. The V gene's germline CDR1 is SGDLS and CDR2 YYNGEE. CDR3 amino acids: CASSVDRGYYNSPLHF. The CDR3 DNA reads TGTGCCAGCAGCGTAGACAGGGGCTATTATAATTCACCCCTCCACTTT.

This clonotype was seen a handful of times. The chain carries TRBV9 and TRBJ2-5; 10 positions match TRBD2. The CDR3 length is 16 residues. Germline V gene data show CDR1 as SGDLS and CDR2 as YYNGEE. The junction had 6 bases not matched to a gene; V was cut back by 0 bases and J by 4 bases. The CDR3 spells CASSVGLAGGGETQYF. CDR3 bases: TGTGCCAGCAGCGTAGGTTTAGCGGGGGGAGGAGAGACCCAGTACTTC.

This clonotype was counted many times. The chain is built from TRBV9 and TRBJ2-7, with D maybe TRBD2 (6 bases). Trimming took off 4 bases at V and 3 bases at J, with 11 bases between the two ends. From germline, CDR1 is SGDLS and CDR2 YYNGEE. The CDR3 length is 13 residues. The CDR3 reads CASSSGTFYEQYF. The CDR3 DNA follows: TGTGCCAGCAGCTCTGGGACTTTCTACGAGCAGTACTTC. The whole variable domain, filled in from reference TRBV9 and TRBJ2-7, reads DSGVTQTPKHLITATGQRVTLRCSPRSGDLSVYWYQQSLDQGLQFLIQYYNGEERAKGNILERFSAQQFPDLHSELNLSSLELGDSALYFCASSSGTFYEQYFGPGTRLTVT.

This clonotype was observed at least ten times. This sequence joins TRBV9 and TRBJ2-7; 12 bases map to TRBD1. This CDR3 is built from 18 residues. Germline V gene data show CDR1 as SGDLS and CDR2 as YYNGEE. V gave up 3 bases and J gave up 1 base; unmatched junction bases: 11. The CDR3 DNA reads TGTGCCAGCAGCGCAACCGGGACAGGGGGCGTGGGATCCTACGAGCAGTACTTC. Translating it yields CASSATGTGGVGSYEQYF.

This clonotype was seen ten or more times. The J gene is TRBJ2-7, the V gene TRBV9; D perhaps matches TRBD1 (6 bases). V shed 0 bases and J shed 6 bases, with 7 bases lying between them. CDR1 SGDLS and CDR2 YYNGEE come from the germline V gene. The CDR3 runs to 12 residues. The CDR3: CASSVETGEQYF. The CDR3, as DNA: TGTGCCAGCAGCGTAGAGACAGGCGAGCAGTACTTC.

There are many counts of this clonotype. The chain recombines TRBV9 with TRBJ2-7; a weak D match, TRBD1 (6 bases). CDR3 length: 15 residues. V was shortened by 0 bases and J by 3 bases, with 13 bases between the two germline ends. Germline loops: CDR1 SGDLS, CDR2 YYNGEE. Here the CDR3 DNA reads TGTGCCAGCAGCGTAGGTCAGGGGCATATCTACGAGCAGTACTTC. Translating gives CASSVGQGHIYEQYF.

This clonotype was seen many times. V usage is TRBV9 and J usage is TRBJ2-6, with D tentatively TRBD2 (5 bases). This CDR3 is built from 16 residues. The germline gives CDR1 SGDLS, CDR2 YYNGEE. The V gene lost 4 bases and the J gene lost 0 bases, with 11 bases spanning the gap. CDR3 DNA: TGTGCCAGCAGCTTCAGCGGTGACTCTGGGGCCAACGTCCTGACTTTC. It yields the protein CASSFSGDSGANVLTF.

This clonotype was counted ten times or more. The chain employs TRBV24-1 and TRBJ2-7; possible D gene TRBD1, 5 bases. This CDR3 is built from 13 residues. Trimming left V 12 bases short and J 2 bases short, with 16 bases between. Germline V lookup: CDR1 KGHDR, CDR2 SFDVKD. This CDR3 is CAPTDTATYEQYF. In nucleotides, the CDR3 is TGTGCCCCGACGGACACGGCGACCTACGAGCAGTACTTC.

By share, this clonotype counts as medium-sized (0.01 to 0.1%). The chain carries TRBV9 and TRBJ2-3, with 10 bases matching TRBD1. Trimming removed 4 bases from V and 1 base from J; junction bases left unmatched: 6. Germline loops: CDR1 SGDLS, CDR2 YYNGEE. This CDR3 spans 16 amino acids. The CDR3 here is CASSTGTGDGTDTQYF. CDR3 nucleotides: TGTGCCAGCAGCACCGGGACAGGGGACGGCACAGATACGCAGTATTTT.

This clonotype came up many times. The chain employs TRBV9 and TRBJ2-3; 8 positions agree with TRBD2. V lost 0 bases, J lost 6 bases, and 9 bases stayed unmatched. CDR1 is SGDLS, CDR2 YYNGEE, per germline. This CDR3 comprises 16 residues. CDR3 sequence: CASSVVGTSSSDTQYF. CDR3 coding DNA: TGTGCCAGCAGCGTAGTCGGGACTAGTTCATCCGATACGCAGTATTTT.

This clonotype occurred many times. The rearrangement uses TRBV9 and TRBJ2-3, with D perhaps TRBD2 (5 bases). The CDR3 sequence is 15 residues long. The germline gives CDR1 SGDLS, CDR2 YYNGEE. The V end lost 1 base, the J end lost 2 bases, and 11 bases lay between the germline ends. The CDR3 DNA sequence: TGTGCCAGCAGCGTAAGGGTAGCGCCCACAGATACGCAGTATTTT. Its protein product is CASSVRVAPTDTQYF.

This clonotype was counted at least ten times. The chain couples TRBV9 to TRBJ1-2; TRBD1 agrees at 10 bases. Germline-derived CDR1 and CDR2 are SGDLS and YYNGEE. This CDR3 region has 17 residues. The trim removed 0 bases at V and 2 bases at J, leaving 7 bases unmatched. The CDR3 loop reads CASSVGAKGQGNYGYTF. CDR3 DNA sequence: TGTGCCAGCAGCGTAGGGGCAAAGGGACAGGGGAACTATGGCTACACCTTC.

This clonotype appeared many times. CDR3 region: CASTTGSGNTEAFF. DNA for the CDR3: TGTGCCAGCACCACTGGGTCAGGGAACACTGAAGCTTTCTTT. This chain connects TRBV9 to TRBJ1-1; the D is unclear. V lost 6 bases, J lost 1 base, and 13 bases lay in between. In germline, CDR1 is SGDLS, CDR2 YYNGEE. This CDR3 spans 14 amino acids.

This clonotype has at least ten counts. The DNA of the CDR3 is TGTGCCAGCAGCTCAGGACAGGGAGCTGGGGAGACCCAGTACTTC. Translation: CASSSGQGAGETQYF. This chain uses TRBV9 with TRBJ2-5; 8 bases line up with TRBD1. CDR3 length equals 15 residues. Germline V lookup: CDR1 SGDLS, CDR2 YYNGEE. The V gene end was trimmed by 4 bases and the J gene end by 5 bases; junction bases not matched to a gene: 10.

In nucleotides, the CDR3 is TGTGCCAGCAGCCGATTGGGGGTTGGCCAGCCCCAGCATTTT. It specifies CASSRLGVGQPQHF. The rearrangement joins TRBV9 to TRBJ1-5; possible D gene TRBD1, 5 bases. The CDR3 totals 14 residues. V was pared by 4 bases and J by 7 bases, with 15 bases between. CDR1 is SGDLS, CDR2 YYNGEE, per germline.

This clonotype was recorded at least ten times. The CDR3 protein is CASSVGQGPSPQYF. The CDR3 coding sequence is TGTGCCAGCAGCGTAGGACAGGGCCCGTCCCCCCAGTACTTC. This rearrangement joins TRBV9 to TRBJ2-5; the match to TRBD1 covers 7 bases. V dropped 0 bases and J dropped 9; count of bases not matched to a gene: 8. The V gene's germline CDR1 is SGDLS and CDR2 YYNGEE. The CDR3 runs to 14 residues.

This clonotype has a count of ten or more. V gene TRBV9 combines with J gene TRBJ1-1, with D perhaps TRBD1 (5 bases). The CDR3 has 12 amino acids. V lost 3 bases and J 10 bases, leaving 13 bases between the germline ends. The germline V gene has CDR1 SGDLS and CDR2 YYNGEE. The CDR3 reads CASSGGEAPAFF. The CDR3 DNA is TGTGCCAGCAGCGGGGGGGAGGCCCCAGCTTTCTTT. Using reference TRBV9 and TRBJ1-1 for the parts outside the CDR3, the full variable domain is DSGVTQTPKHLITATGQRVTLRCSPRSGDLSVYWYQQSLDQGLQFLIQYYNGEERAKGNILERFSAQQFPDLHSELNLSSLELGDSALYFCASSGGEAPAFFGQGTRLTVV.

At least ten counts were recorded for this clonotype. CDR3 DNA sequence: TGTGCCAGCAGCGTATTAGGCGACACTGAAGCTTTCTTT. This codes for CASSVLGDTEAFF. The J gene is TRBJ1-1, the V gene TRBV9; no reliable D call. CDR1 is SGDLS and CDR2 is YYNGEE in the germline V gene. The V end lost 1 base, the J end lost 3 bases, and 7 bases lay between the germline ends. The CDR3 extends over 13 amino acids. Looking up the rest from reference TRBV9 and TRBJ1-1 gives the full variable domain: DSGVTQTPKHLITATGQRVTLRCSPRSGDLSVYWYQQSLDQGLQFLIQYYNGEERAKGNILERFSAQQFPDLHSELNLSSLELGDSALYFCASSVLGDTEAFFGQGTRLTVV.

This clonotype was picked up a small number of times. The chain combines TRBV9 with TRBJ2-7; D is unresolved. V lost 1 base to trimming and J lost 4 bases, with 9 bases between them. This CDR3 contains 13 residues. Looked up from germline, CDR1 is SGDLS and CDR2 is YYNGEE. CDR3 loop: CASSVTPGYEQYF. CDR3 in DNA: TGTGCCAGCAGCGTAACCCCGGGTTACGAGCAGTACTTC.

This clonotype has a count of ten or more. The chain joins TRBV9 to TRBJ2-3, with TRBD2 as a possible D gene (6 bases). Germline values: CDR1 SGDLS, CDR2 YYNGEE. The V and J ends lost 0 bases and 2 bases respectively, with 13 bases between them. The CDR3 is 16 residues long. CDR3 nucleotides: TGTGCCAGCAGCGTAGAAATCGGAGGGAACACAGATACGCAGTATTTT. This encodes CASSVEIGGNTDTQYF.

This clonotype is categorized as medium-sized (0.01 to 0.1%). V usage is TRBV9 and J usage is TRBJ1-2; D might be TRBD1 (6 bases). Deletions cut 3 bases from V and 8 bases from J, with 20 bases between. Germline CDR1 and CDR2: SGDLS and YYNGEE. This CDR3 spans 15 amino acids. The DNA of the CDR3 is TGTGCCAGCAGCGCGGTGATCCGGACAGCGTGGGGCTACACCTTC. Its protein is CASSAVIRTAWGYTF.

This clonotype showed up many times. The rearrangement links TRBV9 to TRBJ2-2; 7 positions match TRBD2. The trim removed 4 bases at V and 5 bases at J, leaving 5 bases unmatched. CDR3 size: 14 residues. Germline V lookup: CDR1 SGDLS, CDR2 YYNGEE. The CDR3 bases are TGTGCCAGCAGCCAGCGGGGTGAGACCGGGGAGCTGTTTTTT. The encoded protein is CASSQRGETGELFF.

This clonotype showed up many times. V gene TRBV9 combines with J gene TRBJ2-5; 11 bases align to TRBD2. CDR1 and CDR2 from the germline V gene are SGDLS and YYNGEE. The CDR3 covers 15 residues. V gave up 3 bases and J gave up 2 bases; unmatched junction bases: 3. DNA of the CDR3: TGTGCCAGCAGCGATGGGACTAGCGGTCAAGAGACCCAGTACTTC. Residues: CASSDGTSGQETQYF.

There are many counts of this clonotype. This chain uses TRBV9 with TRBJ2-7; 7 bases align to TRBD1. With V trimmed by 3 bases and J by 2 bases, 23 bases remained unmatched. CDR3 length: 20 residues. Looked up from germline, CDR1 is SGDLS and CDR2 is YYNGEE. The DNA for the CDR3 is TGTGCCAGCAGCGAGAAGGCTCATCCCCCAGGGACAGCTTATACCTACGAGCAGTACTTC. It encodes CASSEKAHPPGTAYTYEQYF.

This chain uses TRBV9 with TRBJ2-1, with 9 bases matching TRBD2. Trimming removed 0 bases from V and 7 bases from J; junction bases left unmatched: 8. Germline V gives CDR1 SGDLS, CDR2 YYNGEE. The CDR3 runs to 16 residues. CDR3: CASSVGASGAVNEQFF. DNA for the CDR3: TGTGCCAGCAGCGTAGGGGCTAGCGGGGCAGTTAATGAGCAGTTCTTC.

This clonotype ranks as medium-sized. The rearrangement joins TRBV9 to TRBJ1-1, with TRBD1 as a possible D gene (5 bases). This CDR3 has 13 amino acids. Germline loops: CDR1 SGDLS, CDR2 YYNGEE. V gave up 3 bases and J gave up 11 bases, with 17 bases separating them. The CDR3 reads CASSGDGSLEAFF. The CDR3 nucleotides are TGTGCCAGCAGCGGGGACGGTTCCTTAGAGGCTTTCTTT. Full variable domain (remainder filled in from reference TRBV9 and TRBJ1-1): DSGVTQTPKHLITATGQRVTLRCSPRSGDLSVYWYQQSLDQGLQFLIQYYNGEERAKGNILERFSAQQFPDLHSELNLSSLELGDSALYFCASSGDGSLEAFFGQGTRLTVV.